This T cell receptor beta chain was sequenced for a study of T cell responses to AZD1222 COVID-19 vaccine. Study-wide results and limits: Vaccination with two AZD1222 doses was followed by a rise in Spike-specific TCR breadth and depth.

Clones were sequenced by immunoSEQ multiplex PCR, and TCRdb holds only the in-frame ones, with some missing. This table has around 150,000 clones, 80% to 95% appearing once. To note about this clone: Its antigen remains unknown.

The sequencing here drew on peripheral blood, taken on day 0 of AZD1222 vaccination. This clonotype originated in an adult in good health.

CDR3: CASSLSSGPQGYTF. The CDR3 DNA reads as TGTGCCAGCTCCCTATCTTCGGGACCCCAGGGCTACACCTTC. The genes are TRBV18 and TRBJ1-2; weak D call: TRBD1 (5 bases). This CDR3 has 14 amino acids. Per germline, CDR1 KGHSH and CDR2 LQKENI. V was trimmed by 6 bases and J by 8 bases, leaving 19 bases between them.